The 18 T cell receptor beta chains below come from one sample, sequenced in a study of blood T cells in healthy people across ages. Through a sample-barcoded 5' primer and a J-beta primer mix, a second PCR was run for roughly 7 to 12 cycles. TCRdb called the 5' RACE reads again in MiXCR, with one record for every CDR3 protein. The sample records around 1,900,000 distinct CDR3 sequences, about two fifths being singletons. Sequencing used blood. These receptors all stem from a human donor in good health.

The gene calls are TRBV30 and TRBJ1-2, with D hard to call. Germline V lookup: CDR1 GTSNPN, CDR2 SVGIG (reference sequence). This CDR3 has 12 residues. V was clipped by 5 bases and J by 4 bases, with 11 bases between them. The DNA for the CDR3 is TGTGCCTGGGGCTCGTGGGGCTATGGCTACACCTTC. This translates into CAWGSWGYGYTF.

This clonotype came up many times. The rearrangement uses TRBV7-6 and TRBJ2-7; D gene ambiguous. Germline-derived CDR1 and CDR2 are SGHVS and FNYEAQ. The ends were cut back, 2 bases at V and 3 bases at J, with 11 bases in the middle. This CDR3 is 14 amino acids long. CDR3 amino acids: CASSLSPGRYEQYF. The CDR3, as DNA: TGTGCCAGCAGCTTAAGCCCCGGGCGCTACGAGCAGTACTTC.

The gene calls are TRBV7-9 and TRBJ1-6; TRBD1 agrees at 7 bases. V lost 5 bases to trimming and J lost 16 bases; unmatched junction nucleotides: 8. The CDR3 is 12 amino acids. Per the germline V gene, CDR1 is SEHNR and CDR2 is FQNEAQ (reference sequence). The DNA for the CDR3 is TGTGCCAGCAGCCAAAGGGGGACAGCGCTCCACTTT. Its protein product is CASSQRGTALHF.

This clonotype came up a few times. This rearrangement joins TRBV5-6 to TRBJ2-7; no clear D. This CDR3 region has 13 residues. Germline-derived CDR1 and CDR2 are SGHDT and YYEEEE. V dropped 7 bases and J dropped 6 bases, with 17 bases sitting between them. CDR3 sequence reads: CASRLYLDGEQYF. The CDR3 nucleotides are TGTGCCAGCCGATTATACTTGGATGGCGAGCAGTACTTC.

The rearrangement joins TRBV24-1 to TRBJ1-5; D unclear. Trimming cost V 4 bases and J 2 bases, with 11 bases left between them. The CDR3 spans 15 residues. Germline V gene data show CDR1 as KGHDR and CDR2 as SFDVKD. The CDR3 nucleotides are TGTGCCACCAGTGAAAGTGGTGGGGGCAATCAGCCCCAGCATTTT. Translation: CATSESGGGNQPQHF.

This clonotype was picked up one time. The CDR3 bases are TGCGCCAGCAGCCAAGAAATCTCAGGGTACACTGAAGCTTTCTTT. Its protein is CASSQEISGYTEAFF. The rearrangement joins TRBV4-3 to TRBJ1-1, with D perhaps matching TRBD1 (5 bases). Germline V gene lookup returns CDR1 LGHNA and CDR2 YSLEER. The V end was cut by 0 bases, the J end by 3 bases, with 11 bases between. This CDR3 is 15 amino acids long.

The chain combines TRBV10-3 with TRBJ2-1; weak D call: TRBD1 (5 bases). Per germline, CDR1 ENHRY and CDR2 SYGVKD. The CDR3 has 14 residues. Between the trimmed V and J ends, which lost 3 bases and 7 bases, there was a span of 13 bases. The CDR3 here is CAISEGRVWNEQFF. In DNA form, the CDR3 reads TGTGCCATCAGTGAAGGCAGGGTCTGGAATGAGCAGTTCTTC.

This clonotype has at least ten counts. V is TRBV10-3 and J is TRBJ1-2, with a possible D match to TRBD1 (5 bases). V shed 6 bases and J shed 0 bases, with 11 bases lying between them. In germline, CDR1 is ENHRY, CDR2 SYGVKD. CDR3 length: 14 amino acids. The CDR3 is CAIRTTAANYGYTF. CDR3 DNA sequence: TGTGCCATCAGGACGACAGCAGCTAACTATGGCTACACCTTC.

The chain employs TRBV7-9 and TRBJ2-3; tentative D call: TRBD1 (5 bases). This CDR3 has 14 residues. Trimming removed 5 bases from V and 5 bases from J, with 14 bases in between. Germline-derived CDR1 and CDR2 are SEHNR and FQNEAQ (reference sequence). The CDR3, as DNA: TGTGCCAGCAGCCTAAGACAGTTGCAAGATACGCAGTATTTT. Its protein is CASSLRQLQDTQYF. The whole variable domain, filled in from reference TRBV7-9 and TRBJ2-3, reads DTGVSQNPRHKITKRGQNVTFRCDPISEHNRLYWYRQTLGQGPEFLTYFQNEAQLEKSRLLSDRFSAERPKGSFSTLEIQRTEQGDSAMYLCASSLRQLQDTQYFGPGTRLTVL.

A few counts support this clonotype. The CDR3 DNA is TGTGCCAGCAGCCTCACAGGGTTGGTTGGGGCCAACGTCCTGACTTTC. Translated, it gives CASSLTGLVGANVLTF. The chain couples TRBV7-9 to TRBJ2-6; possibly TRBD1 for D (6 bases). This CDR3 region has 16 residues. Germline V CDR1 and CDR2: SEHNR, FQNEAQ (reference sequence). V gave up 5 bases and J gave up 3 bases, with 14 bases separating them.

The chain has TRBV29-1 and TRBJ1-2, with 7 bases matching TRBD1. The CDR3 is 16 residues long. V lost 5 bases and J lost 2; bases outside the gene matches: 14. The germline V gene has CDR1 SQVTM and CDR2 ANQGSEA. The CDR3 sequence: CSVHSVGQVSNYGYTF. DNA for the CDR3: TGCAGCGTTCACAGCGTCGGACAGGTTTCGAACTATGGCTACACCTTC. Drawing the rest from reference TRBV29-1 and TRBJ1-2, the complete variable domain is SAVISQKPSRDICQRGTSLTIQCQVDSQVTMMFWYRQQPGQSLTLIATANQGSEATYESGFVIDKFPISRPNLTFSTLTVSNMSPEDSSIYLCSVHSVGQVSNYGYTFGSGTRLTVV.

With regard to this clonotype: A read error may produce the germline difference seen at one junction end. The CDR3 loop reads CASSSLEPDTRYF. CDR3 nucleotides: TGTGCCAGCAGTTCCCTCGAACCAGATACGCGGTATTTT. The rearrangement uses TRBV6-2 or TRBV6-3 and TRBJ2-3; D is undetermined. CDR3 size: 13 residues. Germline CDR1 and CDR2: MNHEY and SVGEGT.

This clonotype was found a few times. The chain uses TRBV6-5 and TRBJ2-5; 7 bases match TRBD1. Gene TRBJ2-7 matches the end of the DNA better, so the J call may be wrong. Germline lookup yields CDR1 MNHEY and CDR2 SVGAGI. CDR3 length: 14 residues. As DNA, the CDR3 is TGTGCCAGCAGTTTCTCAGGGGGTGTGGACGAGCAGTACTTC. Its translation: CASSFSGGVDEQYF.

Here the CDR3 reads CSAGDRDFEAFF. The CDR3 DNA reads TGCAGTGCTGGTGACAGGGACTTTGAAGCTTTCTTT. This chain links TRBV20-1 with TRBJ1-1; 7 bases agree with TRBD1. From germline, CDR1 is DFQATT and CDR2 SNEGSKA (reference sequence). This CDR3 has 12 residues. J was trimmed by 7 bases and V by 5 bases; bases with no gene match: 7.

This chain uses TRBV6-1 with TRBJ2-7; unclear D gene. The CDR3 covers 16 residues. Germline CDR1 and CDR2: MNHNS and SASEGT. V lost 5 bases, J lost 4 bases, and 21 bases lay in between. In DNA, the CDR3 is TGTGCCAGCAGTTTCCGCCCGGGCCCTGGGTCGTACGAGCAGTACTTC. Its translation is CASSFRPGPGSYEQYF.

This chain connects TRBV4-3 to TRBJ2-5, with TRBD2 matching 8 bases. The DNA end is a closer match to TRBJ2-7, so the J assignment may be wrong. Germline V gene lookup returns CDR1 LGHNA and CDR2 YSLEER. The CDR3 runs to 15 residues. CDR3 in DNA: TGCGCCAGCAGCCAAGCGGCGGGGGGCAGGTACGAGCAGTACTTC. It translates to CASSQAAGGRYEQYF.

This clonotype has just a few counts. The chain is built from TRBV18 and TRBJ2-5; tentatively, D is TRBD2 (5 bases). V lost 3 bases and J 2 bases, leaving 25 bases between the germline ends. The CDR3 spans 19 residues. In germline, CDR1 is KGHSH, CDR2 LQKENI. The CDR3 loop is CASSPLRTRGRKPQETQYF. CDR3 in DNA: TGTGCCAGCTCACCGCTACGGACTCGTGGACGGAAACCTCAAGAGACCCAGTACTTC.

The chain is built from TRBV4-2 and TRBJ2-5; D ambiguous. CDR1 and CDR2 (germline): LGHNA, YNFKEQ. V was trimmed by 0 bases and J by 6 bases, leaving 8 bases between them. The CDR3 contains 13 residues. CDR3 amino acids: CASSQDHAKTQYF. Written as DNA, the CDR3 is TGTGCCAGCAGCCAAGATCACGCAAAGACCCAGTACTTC.